This record covers a single T cell receptor beta chain. Its antigen is unknown. Base qualities are missing; no much larger clone stands one base away. According to the germline V gene, CDR1 reads MDHEN and CDR2 reads SYDVKM. Clipping removes 2 bases from V and 1 base from J, with 0 as the unmatched junction base count. The CDR3 sequence holds 15 residues, the cysteine and phenylalanine included. Kept here is only the CDR3 DNA, which spans 45 bases and is read in frame from base 1. Library preparation employed the immunoSEQ multiplex PCR assay. TCRdb took this table from immuneACCESS and kept in-frame rearrangements with V and J called. Such tables lack part of the clones; where checked against another copy, unresolved V genes explain under half of the gap, and the rest is unexplained. The table for this sample lists around 85,000 clones; roughly nine tenths of them were counted only once. The ten most abundant clones make up 3% to 4% of the sample.

The record originates from a study of T cell changes during pregnancy in multiple sclerosis (dated by TCRdb to between 2018 and 2020). For the study in its entirety: The study looked at changes in the T cell repertoire across pregnancy in women with multiple sclerosis.

This sequence uses TRBV28 and TRBJ2-5, with 11 bases matching TRBD2. The receptor was derived from a female donor in good health, serving as a control in a pregnancy study. Some clones in this sample may be carry-over from other donors' samples. Specimen: PBMCs, collected in the first trimester of pregnancy. The CDR3 here reads CASSLTSGGQETQYF. The DNA reads TGTGCCAGCAGTTTAACTAGCGGGGGCCAAGAGACCCAGTACTTC.